This entry lists 15 T cell receptor beta chains sequenced from one sample in a study of T-cell memory formation after mild COVID-19. TCRdb fed the 5' RACE reads into MiXCR, producing one record per CDR3 protein. The repertoire holds approximately 290,000 distinct CDR3 sequences, with roughly 8.2% as singletons. Sequences were obtained from PBMCs or a T cell subset sorted from them (not recorded which). The receptor source for this set is a man aged 18-30 years who had mild COVID-19 (a few samples of this study predate the infection). Cell type and time point are not known.

This chain joins TRBV20-1 and TRBJ1-2, with D possibly being TRBD1 (5 bases). The germline V gene encodes CDR1 DFQATT and CDR2 SNEGSKA (reference sequence). There are 12 residues in the CDR3. Trimming took off 8 bases at V and 3 bases at J, with 13 bases between the two ends. This chain's CDR3 is CSLREGDYGYTF. The DNA of the CDR3 is TGCAGTCTCAGGGAGGGCGACTATGGCTACACCTTC.

This chain links TRBV10-1 with TRBJ2-3; 14 nucleotides match TRBD2. Per germline, CDR1 WNHNN and CDR2 SYGVQD (reference sequence). The V and J ends lost 1 base and 6 bases, in that order; junction bases with no gene match: 3. CDR3 length equals 16 residues. The CDR3, as DNA: TGCGCCAGCAGTGAGTGGGGACTAGCGGGGGCTGATACGCAGTATTTT. It specifies CASSEWGLAGADTQYF.

At least ten counts were recorded for this clonotype. The rearrangement links TRBV12-3 or TRBV12-4 to TRBJ2-7; D unresolved. The CDR3 runs 17 residues. Trimming took off 5 bases at V and 3 bases at J, with 23 bases between the two ends. The CDR3 DNA reads as TGTGCCAGCAGTCTACGAGATTGGGGTAGCAGTGACTACGAGCAGTACGTC. Amino acids: CASSLRDWGSSDYEQYV.

This clonotype was counted at least ten times. The chain joins TRBV7-9 to TRBJ2-2, with 8 bases matching TRBD1. V lost 5 bases, J lost 4 bases, and 3 bases stayed unmatched. This CDR3 is 14 amino acids long. Germline V lookup: CDR1 SEHNR, CDR2 FQNEAQ (reference sequence). CDR3 amino acids: CASSEQGGTGELFF. CDR3 DNA sequence: TGTGCCAGCAGCGAACAGGGGGGCACCGGGGAGCTGTTTTTT.

The table lists this clonotype with a few counts. The V call is TRBV12-3 or TRBV12-4, the J call TRBJ2-7, with D hard to call. The CDR3 length is 12 residues. The germline V and J ends were trimmed by 3 bases and 6 bases, with 9 bases remaining between them. The CDR3 region has the DNA TGTGCCAGCAGTTTTTCTGTAGTCGAGCAGTACTTC. Its translation is CASSFSVVEQYF.

This chain joins TRBV5-1 and TRBJ2-2; D uncertain. Germline V gives CDR1 SGHRS, CDR2 YFSETQ. Trimming left V 4 bases short and J 6 bases short, with 10 bases between. The CDR3 consists of 13 residues. Here the CDR3 DNA reads TGCGCCAGCAGCCGCGCCGGGTCCGGGGAGCTGTTTTTT. Its protein product is CASSRAGSGELFF.

The gene calls are TRBV6-6 and TRBJ2-7, with TRBD2 as a possible D gene (5 bases). The CDR3 length is 12 residues. Trimming took off 5 bases at V and 2 bases at J, with 7 bases between the two ends. Germline V gives CDR1 MNHNY, CDR2 SVGAGI (reference sequence). The CDR3 nucleotides read TGTGCCAGCAGTACACTAGCCTACGAGCAGTACTTC. Its translation is CASSTLAYEQYF.

This clonotype was picked up a small number of times. CDR3 in DNA: TGTGCCAGCATAAGAGAAGGCTTGGGCTACGAGCAGTACGTC. Translated: CASIREGLGYEQYV. The chain carries TRBV6-1 and TRBJ2-7, with D uncertain. This CDR3 spans 14 amino acids. V lost 7 bases and J 3 bases, leaving 16 bases between the germline ends. The V gene's germline CDR1 is MNHNS and CDR2 SASEGT.

This clonotype appeared many times. This sequence joins TRBV11-2 and TRBJ2-3, with D possibly being TRBD2 (6 bases). The V end was cut by 7 bases, the J end by 5 bases, with 22 bases between. The CDR3 totals 16 residues. Germline CDR1 is SGHAT and CDR2 is FQNNGV. The CDR3 DNA sequence: TGTGCCAGCACCCCTAGGGTGCGGGGTCGGGGAGATACGCAGTATTTT. Protein sequence: CASTPRVRGRGDTQYF.

J is TRBJ2-1 and V is TRBV7-6; TRBD2 agrees at 12 bases. The trim removed 7 bases at V and 7 bases at J, leaving 17 bases unmatched. Germline CDR1 is SGHVS and CDR2 is FNYEAQ. The CDR3 is 18 residues long. The chain's CDR3 is CASTAQGSGLAGINEQFF. In DNA, the CDR3 is TGTGCCAGCACAGCACAGGGGTCAGGACTAGCGGGGATAAATGAGCAGTTCTTC.

In its sample, this clonotype was seen a few times. The V gene is TRBV5-1, the J gene TRBJ1-6, with 7 bases matching TRBD1. The CDR3 covers 17 residues. Germline trimming cut 4 bases from V and 1 base from J; bases unmatched to any gene: 8. Germline lookup yields CDR1 SGHRS and CDR2 YFSETQ. The CDR3 loop is CASSQDPTGSYNSPLHF. CDR3 sequence (DNA): TGCGCCAGCAGCCAAGACCCGACAGGGTCCTATAATTCACCCCTCCACTTT.

This clonotype was seen only a few times. The J gene is TRBJ2-2, the V gene TRBV29-1, with TRBD1 matching 7 bases. V dropped 5 bases and J dropped 6; count of bases not matched to a gene: 6. Per the germline V gene, CDR1 is SQVTM and CDR2 is ANQGSEA. The CDR3 is made up of 13 amino acids. The CDR3 DNA sequence: TGCAGCGTTTCGACAGGGCCCGCCGGGGAGCTGTTTTTT. Translation: CSVSTGPAGELFF.

This clonotype appeared a few times. V and J are TRBV4-3 and TRBJ1-1; 7 bases agree with TRBD1. Germline CDR1 reads LGHNA; CDR2 reads YSLEER. The CDR3 runs to 14 residues. The junction had 8 bases not matched to a gene; V was cut back by 5 bases and J by 5 bases. CDR3 sequence (DNA): TGCGCCAGCAGCGGACAGGCAGGGGGGACTGAAGCTTTCTTT. It specifies CASSGQAGGTEAFF.

This clonotype was seen only a few times. The chain joins TRBV15 to TRBJ2-2; 7 bases are a match to TRBD1. The CDR3 is made up of 15 amino acids. The ends lost 2 bases at V and 1 base at J; junction bases unmatched: 1. Looked up from germline, CDR1 is LNHNV and CDR2 is YYDKDF (reference sequence). DNA of the CDR3: TGTGCCACCAGCAGACGGGACAGGAACACCGGGGAGCTGTTTTTT. Translating it yields CATSRRDRNTGELFF.

The chain employs TRBV14 and TRBJ1-1, with 7 positions matching TRBD1. Germline assignment: CDR1 SGHDN and CDR2 FVKESK. J gave up 0 bases and V 4 bases, and 8 bases lay outside the gene matches. This CDR3 is built from 16 residues. CDR3 nucleotides: TGTGCCAGCAGCCCAAAACCGGGACAGCTGAACACTGAAGCTTTCTTT. This gives the protein CASSPKPGQLNTEAFF.